This T cell receptor beta chain appears in the sequencing data of a study of blood T cells in healthy people across ages. This clonotype was seen ten or more times. The junction shows a germline mismatch at one end, possibly a read error. CDR3 length: 13 amino acids. CDR1 and CDR2 (germline): SGHRS, YFSETQ. PCR was performed a second time for about 7 to 12 cycles using a sample-barcoded 5' primer and a J-beta primer mix. TCRdb processed the 5' RACE reads anew with MiXCR; each CDR3 protein has one entry. Of 550,000 to 750,000 distinct CDR3 sequences in the sample, roughly 21% are singletons; the top ten hold about 3.6%.

This TCR was sampled from a man aged 65-85 years in good health. This rearrangement joins TRBV5-1 to TRBJ2-5; 8 bases are a match to TRBD1. Sequencing was carried out using blood. CDR3 in amino acids: CASSLDRVETQYF. The CDR3 bases are TGTGCCAGCTCACTGGACAGGGTAGAGACCCAGTACTTC.